The 32 T cell receptor beta chains given below trace back to one sample, sequenced in a study of cytomegalovirus exposure and HLA in healthy donors. The PCR had 60 Vbeta and 13 Jbeta primers. The repertoire was sequenced with immunoSEQ multiplex PCR; TCRdb's copy has only in-frame clones and lacks some. The sample carries around 300,000 clones, around four fifths recorded once. Sequencing used PBMCs. These receptors were obtained from a woman in her thirties or forties in good health and CMV-seropositive.

CDR3 sequence (DNA): TGCGCCAGCAGCCAAGATCCCCCAGGCTACTCTGGAAACACCATATATTTT. The encoded protein is CASSQDPPGYSGNTIYF. This sequence joins TRBV4-3 and TRBJ1-3; unclear D gene. Trimming stripped 0 bases from V and 0 bases from J, with 12 bases between. Germline V gene lookup returns CDR1 LGHNA and CDR2 YSLEER. The CDR3 extends over 17 amino acids.

This chain links TRBV18 with TRBJ1-1, with 9 bases matching TRBD1. V shed 1 base, J shed 5 bases, and the junction held 5 bases outside the gene matches. Looked up from germline, CDR1 is KGHSH and CDR2 is LQKENI. The length of the CDR3 is 15 residues. Written as DNA, the CDR3 is TGTGCCAGCTCACCACGGAGGACAGGGGATACTGAAGCTTTCTTT. Its protein product is CASSPRRTGDTEAFF.

The chain joins TRBV4-3 to TRBJ1-3; no clear D gene. The CDR3 spans 17 residues. V was clipped by 0 bases and J by 0 bases, with 12 bases between them. Germline V lookup: CDR1 LGHNA, CDR2 YSLEER. The chain's CDR3 is CASSQDETSYSGNTIYF. CDR3 coding DNA: TGCGCCAGCAGCCAAGATGAGACAAGTTACTCTGGAAACACCATATATTTT.

The J gene is TRBJ1-2, the V gene TRBV7-9, with D unclear. V lost 5 bases to trimming and J lost 6 bases, with 10 bases between them. Germline lookup yields CDR1 SEHNR and CDR2 FQNEAQ (reference sequence). The CDR3 has 12 amino acids. The CDR3 region has the DNA TGTGCCAGCAGCCCGAGTTTCCATGGCTACACCTTC. It specifies CASSPSFHGYTF. Variable domain in full (rest from reference TRBV7-9 and TRBJ1-2): DTGVSQNPRHKITKRGQNVTFRCDPISEHNRLYWYRQTLGQGPEFLTYFQNEAQLEKSRLLSDRFSAERPKGSFSTLEIQRTEQGDSAMYLCASSPSFHGYTFGSGTRLTVV.

The chain combines TRBV28 with TRBJ1-5; weak D call: TRBD1 (6 bases). From germline, CDR1 is MDHEN and CDR2 SYDVKM. V was trimmed by 4 bases and J by 5 bases, leaving 9 bases between them. This CDR3 has 13 residues. The CDR3 sequence is CASSSDRHQPQHF. The CDR3 bases are TGTGCCAGCAGTTCTGACAGGCATCAGCCCCAGCATTTT.

This chain joins TRBV19 and TRBJ1-1; 9 bases fit TRBD1. V was pared by 10 bases and J by 5 bases, with 5 bases of the junction left unmatched. The CDR3 consists of 12 residues. The germline gives CDR1 LNHDA, CDR2 SQIVND (reference sequence). The CDR3 region has the DNA TGTGCCACCGCTGACAGGGGGACTGAAGCTTTCTTT. Its translation: CATADRGTEAFF.

V usage is TRBV27 and J usage is TRBJ2-3; 8 nucleotides match TRBD1. Per the germline V gene, CDR1 is MNHEY and CDR2 is SMNVEV (reference sequence). The CDR3 contains 11 residues. V gave up 5 bases and J gave up 13 bases; unmatched junction bases: 5. CDR3 protein: CASSHGQGKYF. The CDR3 bases are TGTGCCAGCAGTCACGGACAGGGAAAGTATTTT.

The rearrangement uses TRBV7-2 and TRBJ2-3; 10 nucleotides agree with TRBD2. The CDR3 length is 15 residues. Germline V lookup: CDR1 SGHTA, CDR2 FQGNSA. The CDR3 spells CALGGGTSGTDTQYF. CDR3 bases: TGTGCTTTAGGTGGGGGGACTAGCGGCACAGATACGCAGTATTTT.

The chain carries TRBV19 and TRBJ2-3; 9 nucleotides match TRBD2. The germline gives CDR1 LNHDA, CDR2 SQIVND (reference sequence). The CDR3 runs 16 residues. The trim removed 3 bases at V and 0 bases at J, leaving 4 bases unmatched. The chain's CDR3 is CASSMGTSPSTDTQYF. DNA of the CDR3: TGTGCCAGTAGTATGGGGACTAGCCCGAGCACAGATACGCAGTATTTT.

In DNA, the CDR3 is TGTGCCAGCTCAGAACAGGGTATGAACACTGAAGCTTTCTTT. Its translation: CASSEQGMNTEAFF. This chain links TRBV18 with TRBJ1-1; maybe TRBD1 (6 bases). In germline, CDR1 is KGHSH, CDR2 LQKENI. This CDR3 is built from 14 residues. Trimming shortened V by 5 bases and J by 0 bases, and 10 bases separated the two germline ends.

This clone was seen only a few times. The J gene is TRBJ2-6, the V gene TRBV28, with TRBD1 matching over 8 bases. The CDR3 length is 15 residues. V lost 5 bases to trimming and J lost 2 bases; unmatched junction nucleotides: 2. Germline V gives CDR1 MDHEN, CDR2 SYDVKM. CDR3 in DNA: TGTGCCAGCAGTGGACAGGGAACTGGGGCCAACGTCCTGACTTTC. This encodes CASSGQGTGANVLTF. Variable domain in full (rest from reference TRBV28 and TRBJ2-6): DVKVTQSSRYLVKRTGEKVFLECVQDMDHENMFWYRQDPGLGLRLIYFSYDVKMKEKGDIPEGYSVSREKKERFSLILESASTNQTSMYLCASSGQGTGANVLTFGAGSRLTVL.

The genes are TRBV14 and TRBJ2-3; tentative D call: TRBD1 (8 bases). Looked up from germline, CDR1 is SGHDN and CDR2 is FVKESK. CDR3 length: 16 residues. With 4 bases removed from V and 3 bases from J, the gap between germline ends came to 17 bases. The CDR3 nucleotides read TGTGCCAGCAGCCGAGGACAGGGAGGGGGGACAGATACGCAGTATTTT. Translating gives CASSRGQGGGTDTQYF.

This chain uses TRBV7-6 with TRBJ2-6, with TRBD2 matching over 10 bases. The germline gives CDR1 SGHVS, CDR2 FNYEAQ. The V gene end was trimmed by 1 base and the J gene end by 0 bases; junction bases not matched to a gene: 3. This CDR3 is built from 18 residues. This CDR3 is CASSLEIAGGSGANVLTF. The DNA of the CDR3 is TGTGCCAGCAGCTTAGAAATAGCGGGAGGCTCTGGGGCCAACGTCCTGACTTTC.

The chain links TRBV11-3 to TRBJ2-7; D is uncertain. Germline V gene sequence: CDR1 SGHNT, CDR2 YENEEA. The CDR3 has 12 residues. Trimming took off 5 bases at V and 0 bases at J, with 5 bases between the two ends. This CDR3 reads CASSPSSYEQYF. Here the CDR3 DNA reads TGTGCCAGCAGCCCGAGCTCCTACGAGCAGTACTTC. The whole variable domain, remainder taken from reference TRBV11-3 and TRBJ2-7, is EAGVVQSPRYKIIEKKQPVAFWCNPISGHNTLYWYLQNLGQGPELLIRYENEEAVDDSQLPKDRFSAERLKGVDSTLKIQPAELGDSAVYLCASSPSSYEQYFGPGTRLTVT.

Only one count was recorded for this clone. The V gene is TRBV5-6, the J gene TRBJ2-3; 9 nucleotides agree with TRBD1. In germline, CDR1 is SGHDT, CDR2 YYEEEE. CDR3 size: 15 residues. The trim removed 5 bases at V and 1 base at J, leaving 5 bases unmatched. CDR3 amino acids: CASRQTGGGTDTQYF. CDR3 sequence (DNA): TGTGCCAGCAGGCAGACAGGGGGGGGCACAGATACGCAGTATTTT.

The gene calls are TRBV7-9 and TRBJ1-5; D is unclear. Trimming took off 5 bases at V and 2 bases at J, with 10 bases between the two ends. CDR1 is SEHNR, CDR2 FQNEAQ, per germline (reference sequence). CDR3 length: 14 amino acids. The DNA of the CDR3 is TGTGCCAGCAGCCCAGACGGGGGCAATCAGCCCCAGCATTTT. This gives the protein CASSPDGGNQPQHF. Looking up the rest from reference TRBV7-9 and TRBJ1-5 gives the full variable domain: DTGVSQNPRHKITKRGQNVTFRCDPISEHNRLYWYRQTLGQGPEFLTYFQNEAQLEKSRLLSDRFSAERPKGSFSTLEIQRTEQGDSAMYLCASSPDGGNQPQHFGDGTRLSIL.

The J gene is TRBJ2-7, the V gene TRBV6-4, with TRBD2 matching over 15 bases. Germline trimming cut 4 bases from V and 3 bases from J; bases unmatched to any gene: 7. The CDR3 is 17 amino acids. The germline V gene encodes CDR1 MRHNA and CDR2 SNTAGT. CDR3 region: CASSAGLAGGDRYEQYF. CDR3 nucleotide sequence: TGTGCCAGCAGTGCGGGACTAGCGGGAGGAGATCGCTACGAGCAGTACTTC.

The V and J genes are TRBV2 and TRBJ2-6; perhaps TRBD1 as D (6 bases). V dropped 7 bases and J dropped 4 bases, with 11 bases sitting between them. The germline gives CDR1 SNHLY, CDR2 FYNNEI. The CDR3 sequence is 14 residues long. The CDR3, as DNA: TGTGCCAGCAATCAGGGGACCGGGGCCAACGTCCTGACTTTC. The encoded protein is CASNQGTGANVLTF.

Only a few counts were recorded for this clone. The chain employs TRBV2 and TRBJ2-1; tentatively, D is TRBD2 (5 bases). CDR3 size: 14 residues. V lost 4 bases and J lost 8, with 15 bases in between. In germline, CDR1 is SNHLY, CDR2 FYNNEI. This CDR3 reads CASSVGGVAHEQFF. For the CDR3, the DNA is TGTGCCAGCAGTGTGGGTGGGGTAGCGCATGAGCAGTTCTTC.

V usage is TRBV29-1 and J usage is TRBJ2-5; D might be TRBD1 (5 bases). Deletions cut 5 bases from V and 5 bases from J, with 15 bases between. This CDR3 has 13 amino acids. Germline lookup yields CDR1 SQVTM and CDR2 ANQGSEA. The CDR3 reads CSVPEGAGETQYF. Written as DNA, the CDR3 is TGCAGCGTTCCGGAAGGTGCAGGGGAGACCCAGTACTTC.

The genes are TRBV13 and TRBJ2-7; weak D call: TRBD2 (5 bases). Germline V lookup: CDR1 PRHDT, CDR2 FYEKMQ (reference sequence). V dropped 8 bases and J dropped 3 bases, with 14 bases sitting between them. The CDR3 is 13 residues long. The CDR3, as DNA: TGTGCCAGCCAGCTCAGCGGAGACTACGAGCAGTACTTC. This encodes CASQLSGDYEQYF.

V usage is TRBV2 and J usage is TRBJ2-6; perhaps TRBD2 as D (5 bases). The V and J ends lost 7 bases and 2 bases respectively, with 21 bases between them. Per the germline V gene, CDR1 is SNHLY and CDR2 is FYNNEI. This CDR3 comprises 18 residues. The CDR3 loop is CASMIFSGLGPGANVLTF. For the CDR3, the DNA is TGTGCCAGCATGATATTCAGCGGTTTGGGCCCTGGGGCCAACGTCCTGACTTTC.

The chain couples TRBV6-5 to TRBJ1-6; TRBD1 might be the D (6 bases). The CDR3 loop spans 15 amino acids. CDR1 MNHEY and CDR2 SVGAGI come from the germline V gene. Trimming stripped 6 bases from V and 0 bases from J, with 9 bases between. CDR3 DNA sequence: TGTGCCAGCAGAGGCAGGGGCTCCTATAATTCACCCCTCCACTTT. It specifies CASRGRGSYNSPLHF.

The V and J genes are TRBV7-2 and TRBJ2-7; possibly TRBD2 for D (5 bases). The CDR3 runs 14 residues. The V end lost 5 bases, the J end lost 1 base, and 12 bases lay between the germline ends. Germline V gene data show CDR1 as SGHTA and CDR2 as FQGNSA. The CDR3 region has the DNA TGTGCCAGCAGCGACCCCCGGGGTTCCTACGAGCAGTACTTC. Translated, it gives CASSDPRGSYEQYF.

The chain uses TRBV4-3 and TRBJ2-7, with TRBD1 as a possible D gene (6 bases). CDR1 is LGHNA, CDR2 YSLEER, per germline. V was clipped by 4 bases and J by 4 bases, with 14 bases between them. The CDR3 runs 14 residues. The CDR3 loop is CASSRTSQGYEQYF. As DNA, the CDR3 is TGCGCCAGCAGCCGGACCAGTCAGGGGTACGAGCAGTACTTC.

The CDR3 coding sequence is TGTGCCTGGGACAGGTCCAGTTATGGCTACACCTTC. As protein: CAWDRSSYGYTF. The V call is TRBV30, the J call TRBJ1-2, with TRBD1 as a possible D gene (6 bases). The length of the CDR3 is 12 residues. V was trimmed by 5 bases and J by 5 bases, leaving 12 bases between them. Germline V gene lookup returns CDR1 GTSNPN and CDR2 SVGIG (reference sequence).

The rearrangement joins TRBV21-1 to TRBJ2-2; the D segment call TRBD2 is taken from the table without a DNA check. TRBV21-1 is listed as a pseudogene. The CDR3 length is 16 residues. The CDR3 region is CASLGLAPGNTGELFF. The DNA for the CDR3 is TGTGCCAGTCTTGGACTAGCCCCTGGGAACACCGGGGAGCTGTTTTTT.

The chain has TRBV7-2 and TRBJ2-7; 13 bases are shared with TRBD2. This CDR3 has 17 residues. Germline V lookup: CDR1 SGHTA, CDR2 FQGNSA. Trimming took 6 bases from V and 4 from J; bases not matched to a gene: 12. The CDR3 bases are TGTGCCAGCAGTTGGACTAGCGGGAGCCTTCCACCTTACGAGCAGTACTTC. Residues: CASSWTSGSLPPYEQYF.

The chain is built from TRBV28 and TRBJ2-3; 11 bases map to TRBD2. Germline loops: CDR1 MDHEN, CDR2 SYDVKM. Losses at the gene ends were 8 bases for V and 0 bases for J; bases not matched to a gene: 4. This CDR3 region has 15 residues. CDR3 DNA: TGTGCCAGCTTGAGGACTAGCGGGAGCACAGATACGCAGTATTTT. It specifies CASLRTSGSTDTQYF.

This chain uses TRBV27 with TRBJ2-7, with TRBD1 matching over 8 bases. Germline lookup yields CDR1 MNHEY and CDR2 SMNVEV (reference sequence). V trimming: 5 bases; J trimming: 6 bases; junction bases outside the gene matches: 6. The CDR3 sequence is 13 residues long. For the CDR3, the DNA is TGTGCCAGCAGTCAAGGACAGGGAGGCGAGCAGTACTTC. It is translated as CASSQGQGGEQYF.

The chain links TRBV4-3 to TRBJ2-2; the D is unclear. V lost 0 bases, J lost 6 bases, and 14 bases lay in between. CDR1 is LGHNA and CDR2 is YSLEER in the germline V gene. The CDR3 length is 16 residues. The CDR3 is CASSQERGGPAGELFF. The CDR3 region has the DNA TGCGCCAGCAGCCAAGAACGTGGTGGGCCAGCCGGGGAGCTGTTTTTT.

The chain combines TRBV6-5 with TRBJ2-1; TRBD1 matches 7 bases. The CDR3 length is 15 residues. The V gene's germline CDR1 is MNHEY and CDR2 SVGAGI. The junction had 8 bases not matched to a gene; V was cut back by 5 bases and J by 4 bases. The CDR3 sequence: CASSPGTEPYNEQFF. The DNA of the CDR3 is TGTGCCAGCAGTCCCGGGACAGAGCCTTACAATGAGCAGTTCTTC.